A selection of T cell receptor beta chains follows, all from one sample in a study of control samples from healthy donors and cancer patients. TCRdb's copy holds only in-frame clones and misses some; the assay was immunoSEQ multiplex PCR. This sample carries 150,000 to 200,000 clones, about 94% of them seen once, and the ten largest clones take about 9.3%. Sequences were obtained from blood. These receptors were obtained from a woman aged 40-49 years in good health. Each CDR3 is given with its conserved first and last residue. A D gene is named only where the DNA matches it firmly.

V	D	J	CDR3
TRBV30	-	TRBJ1-5	CAWSIAGTPGKQPQHF
TRBV5-6	-	TRBJ2-1	CASIGASYNEQFF
TRBV30	-	TRBJ1-1	CAWTVSFGTEAFF
TRBV5-6	-	TRBJ1-2	CASSPFGPPTYGYTF
TRBV13	TRBD2	TRBJ2-2	CASRPSTRLAGVSTGELFF
TRBV18	-	TRBJ2-7	CASSPPSSSYEQYF
TRBV11-2	-	TRBJ1-4	CASSLSTTNEKLFF
TRBV25-1	TRBD2	TRBJ2-1	CASGGLAGTYNEQFF
TRBV28	-	TRBJ2-7	CASKLDSSYEQYF
TRBV4-1	-	TRBJ1-1	CASSQGHNLLGEAFF
TRBV30	-	TRBJ1-1	CAWKANTEAFF
TRBV6-5	-	TRBJ1-2	CASSRGEYGYTF
TRBV2	-	TRBJ1-2	CASSRETYGYTF
TRBV18	-	TRBJ1-2	CASSPDTINYGYTF
TRBV7-8	TRBD1	TRBJ1-1	CASSLSGGQATEAFF
TRBV4-3	-	TRBJ1-1	CASSQGGLFAFF
TRBV6-5	TRBD1	TRBJ2-1	CASTEGAFTYNEQFF
TRBV18	-	TRBJ1-4	CASSPDGRRREKLFF
TRBV9	TRBD1	TRBJ2-5	CASSVGGQQETQYF
TRBV6-5	-	TRBJ1-1	CASSYSLNTEAFF
TRBV10-3	-	TRBJ2-7	CAISESGGPVHEQYF
TRBV29-1	-	TRBJ1-1	CSVEPAGWNTEAFF
TRBV6-2/TRBV6-3	-	TRBJ1-1	CASSYSGSSTEAFF
TRBV11-2	-	TRBJ1-3	CASRATGGSGNTIYF
TRBV10-3	-	TRBJ1-1	CAIIGQANTEAFF
TRBV4-1	-	TRBJ1-2	CASSPQGVGYTF
TRBV6-5	TRBD1	TRBJ1-4	CASFEGATNEKLFF
TRBV7-2	-	TRBJ1-1	CASSLGGFPEAFF
TRBV10-3	TRBD1	TRBJ1-3	CAISEYPSQGAGNTIYF
TRBV27	-	TRBJ1-2	CASSPTRTLYGYTF
TRBV5-1	-	TRBJ1-5	CASSLDSGGGDQPQHF
TRBV6-2/TRBV6-3	TRBD2	TRBJ2-5	CASSPLAGVGETQYF
TRBV9	-	TRBJ2-3	CASSVGSGASTDTQYF
TRBV19	-	TRBJ1-1	CASSSNPGGAPMGTEAFF
TRBV6-2/TRBV6-3	TRBD1	TRBJ1-2	CASSARQGANYGYTF
TRBV7-2	-	TRBJ1-3	CASSSDSSGNTIYF
TRBV6-5	-	TRBJ2-7	CASSPPGYEQYF
TRBV7-2	-	TRBJ2-2	CASSFRQLNTGELFF
TRBV19	TRBD1	TRBJ2-3	CASSLQGARLDTQYF
TRBV27	TRBD2	TRBJ2-1	CASSLRAGRAYEQFF